These 23 T cell receptor beta chains were sequenced from one sample in a study of cytomegalovirus exposure and HLA in healthy donors. PCR employed 60 Vbeta and 13 Jbeta primers. Sequencing was performed with immunoSEQ multiplex PCR; in TCRdb, only in-frame clones are kept and a portion is missing. In the table there are some 140,000 clones, 50% to 75% of which are singletons. Input material: PBMCs. These receptors originate from a woman in her thirties or forties in good health and CMV-seronegative.

The table lists this clone with a few counts. The CDR3 sequence is CASSADGTPQYF. DNA of the CDR3: TGTGCCAGCAGCGCGGACGGGACTCCGCAGTACTTC. The V gene is TRBV5-6, the J gene TRBJ2-7; weak D call: TRBD2 (6 bases). CDR3 length: 12 amino acids. Germline CDR1 and CDR2: SGHDT and YYEEEE. V lost 4 bases and J 9 bases, leaving 14 bases between the germline ends.

The chain employs TRBV5-4 and TRBJ1-1; TRBD1 aligns across 8 bases. V lost 5 bases and J lost 7; bases outside the gene matches: 7. Germline V CDR1 and CDR2: SGHNT, YYREEE (reference sequence). The CDR3 has 13 amino acids. The DNA of the CDR3 is TGTGCCAGCAGACCGGACAGGGTTGGTGAAGCTTTCTTT. Its protein is CASRPDRVGEAFF.

This clone appeared once. The chain carries TRBV5-1 and TRBJ2-1; D may be TRBD2 (5 bases). The V end was cut by 5 bases, the J end by 0 bases, with 12 bases between. Germline CDR1 reads SGHRS; CDR2 reads YFSETQ. CDR3 length: 15 residues. CDR3 sequence: CASRVDWSSYNEQFF. In DNA, the CDR3 is TGCGCCAGCAGGGTGGACTGGAGCTCCTACAATGAGCAGTTCTTC.

With regard to this clone: Compared with germline, one end of the junction differs, possibly owing to a read error. The identical CDR3 is also encoded by other nucleotide sequences in the sample. The CDR3 region has the DNA TGTGCCTGCGGACAGATAACCTATGGCTATACCTTC. Translating gives CACGQITYGYTF. The chain employs TRBV30 and TRBJ1-2; a possible D gene is TRBD1 (6 bases). This CDR3 is built from 12 residues. Germline CDR1 and CDR2: GTSNPN and SVGIG (reference sequence).

The chain carries TRBV29-1 and TRBJ2-3; TRBD2 aligns across 10 bases. Unmatched junction bases numbered 9, after V lost 0 bases and J lost 6 bases. The V gene's germline CDR1 is SQVTM and CDR2 ANQGSEA. The CDR3 is 16 residues long. The CDR3: CSVEDYPGLARDTQYF. The CDR3 nucleotides are TGCAGCGTTGAAGATTACCCGGGACTAGCGAGGGATACGCAGTATTTT.

The genes are TRBV7-2 and TRBJ2-7; 8 nucleotides agree with TRBD1. CDR3 length: 15 amino acids. CDR1 and CDR2 from the germline V gene are SGHTA and FQGNSA. Losses at the gene ends were 1 base for V and 6 bases for J; bases not matched to a gene: 8. CDR3 sequence: CASSLDDRGALEQYF. As DNA, the CDR3 is TGTGCCAGCAGCTTAGACGACAGGGGAGCACTCGAGCAGTACTTC.

The chain uses TRBV19 and TRBJ2-2; the match to TRBD2 covers 7 bases. The length of the CDR3 is 16 residues. CDR1 and CDR2 from the germline V gene are LNHDA and SQIVND (reference sequence). Unmatched junction bases numbered 8, after V lost 3 bases and J lost 4 bases. In nucleotides, the CDR3 is TGTGCCAGTAGTATCCTGGCGGGGAGGGCCACCGGGGAGCTGTTTTTT. Residues: CASSILAGRATGELFF.

The chain recombines TRBV6-5 with TRBJ2-3; D might be TRBD2 (6 bases). In germline, CDR1 is MNHEY, CDR2 SVGAGI. V shed 0 bases and J shed 0 bases, with 10 bases lying between them. The CDR3 extends over 16 amino acids. CDR3 protein: CASSYSTSGSTDTQYF. The CDR3, as DNA: TGTGCCAGCAGTTACTCAACGAGCGGGAGCACAGATACGCAGTATTTT.

There are a few counts of this clone. J is TRBJ2-5 and V is TRBV6-1; D is unclear. This CDR3 is 15 amino acids long. Germline V gene lookup returns CDR1 MNHNS and CDR2 SASEGT. Between the trimmed V and J ends, which lost 1 base and 2 bases, there was a span of 11 bases. CDR3 protein: CASSEGPFSQETQYF. In nucleotides, the CDR3 is TGTGCCAGCAGTGAAGGGCCCTTTTCTCAAGAGACCCAGTACTTC.

CDR3 amino acids: CASSFGQGLNEKLFF. For the CDR3, the DNA is TGTGCCAGCAGCTTCGGACAGGGCCTAAATGAAAAACTGTTTTTT. The rearrangement uses TRBV7-7 and TRBJ1-4; TRBD1 agrees at 8 bases. This CDR3 has 15 residues. CDR1 and CDR2 from the germline V gene are SSHAT and FNYEAQ (reference sequence). The junction had 5 bases not matched to a gene; V was cut back by 3 bases and J by 5 bases.

This rearrangement joins TRBV27 to TRBJ1-1, with 8 nucleotides matching TRBD1. CDR3 length equals 14 residues. Looked up from germline, CDR1 is MNHEY and CDR2 is SMNVEV (reference sequence). V lost 5 bases, J lost 4 bases, and 6 bases stayed unmatched. DNA for the CDR3: TGTGCCAGCAGTCAAGACAGGGGTTCCACTGAAGCTTTCTTT. Translation gives CASSQDRGSTEAFF.

The J gene is TRBJ2-1, the V gene TRBV5-1; 8 bases align to TRBD1. Germline CDR1 is SGHRS and CDR2 is YFSETQ. CDR3 length equals 17 residues. Unmatched junction bases numbered 11, after V lost 4 bases and J lost 2 bases. The CDR3 loop is CASSLRVIQGAYNEQFF. The DNA for the CDR3 is TGCGCCAGCAGCCTGAGGGTTATACAGGGGGCCTACAATGAGCAGTTCTTC.

The gene calls are TRBV5-1 and TRBJ1-4, with 8 bases that match TRBD1. Germline V gene sequence: CDR1 SGHRS, CDR2 YFSETQ. This CDR3 comprises 16 residues. With 5 bases clipped from V and 1 base from J, the junction kept 7 bases outside the gene matches. The CDR3 coding sequence is TGCGCCAGCAGGACAGGGGAGGGTGGAACTAATGAAAAACTGTTTTTT. Residues: CASRTGEGGTNEKLFF.

The V and J genes are TRBV10-3 and TRBJ1-1, with D perhaps TRBD1 (6 bases). The V end lost 2 bases, the J end lost 4 bases, and 17 bases lay between the germline ends. Germline V lookup: CDR1 ENHRY, CDR2 SYGVKD. This CDR3 spans 16 amino acids. The CDR3 nucleotides are TGTGCCATCAGTGAGGGGGTACAGGGAATCCGCACTGAAGCTTTCTTT. Amino acid sequence: CAISEGVQGIRTEAFF.

The chain is built from TRBV2 and TRBJ2-7, with TRBD1 as a possible D gene (6 bases). CDR3 length: 14 residues. V was shortened by 1 base and J by 3 bases, with 10 bases between the two germline ends. The germline gives CDR1 SNHLY, CDR2 FYNNEI. CDR3 bases: TGTGCCAGCAGTGAAGACAGGGCGTACTACGAGCAGTACTTC. The encoded protein is CASSEDRAYYEQYF.

This clone was counted between two and nine times. J is TRBJ1-1 and V is TRBV18; no reliable D call. V was cut by 4 bases and J by 4 bases, with 7 bases left in between. CDR1 is KGHSH and CDR2 is LQKENI in the germline V gene. This CDR3 has 12 amino acids. The chain's CDR3 is CASSLVRTEAFF. The CDR3 DNA sequence: TGTGCCAGCTCACTAGTACGCACTGAAGCTTTCTTT.

This clone has more than one count but fewer than ten. The chain recombines TRBV28 with TRBJ1-5; D may be TRBD1 (6 bases). V was cut by 4 bases and J by 2 bases, with 12 bases left in between. Germline assignment: CDR1 MDHEN and CDR2 SYDVKM. This CDR3 has 15 residues. CDR3 in amino acids: CASSSQGNGNQPQHF. The CDR3, as DNA: TGTGCCAGCAGTTCTCAGGGGAACGGCAATCAGCCCCAGCATTTT. The full variable domain, its missing parts supplied by reference TRBV28 and TRBJ1-5, is DVKVTQSSRYLVKRTGEKVFLECVQDMDHENMFWYRQDPGLGLRLIYFSYDVKMKEKGDIPEGYSVSREKKERFSLILESASTNQTSMYLCASSSQGNGNQPQHFGDGTRLSIL.

The chain employs TRBV9 and TRBJ1-3; D call uncertain. The CDR3 contains 14 residues. V dropped 4 bases and J dropped 0 bases, with 8 bases sitting between them. Germline values: CDR1 SGDLS, CDR2 YYNGEE. The CDR3 bases are TGTGCCAGCAGCCAAACAGACTCTGGAAACACCATATATTTT. Its protein is CASSQTDSGNTIYF.

The chain is built from TRBV6-1 and TRBJ1-4; 9 bases match TRBD1. Trimming cost V 0 bases and J 8 bases; bases outside gene matches: 4. Germline loops: CDR1 MNHNS, CDR2 SASEGT. This CDR3 is 15 amino acids long. The CDR3 loop is CASSEAGTGREKLFF. For the CDR3, the DNA is TGTGCCAGCAGTGAAGCCGGGACAGGGAGGGAAAAACTGTTTTTT.

The CDR3 region has the DNA TGTGCCAGCAGCTTAGAGCGCGGGAGGGTAGAGACCCAGTACTTC. The encoded protein is CASSLERGRVETQYF. The V call is TRBV13, the J call TRBJ2-5, with 9 bases matching TRBD2. Germline assignment: CDR1 PRHDT and CDR2 FYEKMQ (reference sequence). Unmatched junction bases numbered 4, after V lost 1 base and J lost 4 bases. This CDR3 region has 15 residues.

The chain uses TRBV7-8 and TRBJ1-1; 11 nucleotides line up with TRBD1. Germline trimming cut 5 bases from V and 5 bases from J; bases unmatched to any gene: 7. Germline CDR1 and CDR2: SGHVS and FQNEAQ. There are 15 residues in the CDR3. CDR3 sequence reads: CASSHAGTGGTEAFF. For the CDR3, the DNA is TGTGCCAGCAGCCACGCCGGGACAGGGGGAACTGAAGCTTTCTTT.

This chain connects TRBV7-2 to TRBJ1-4, with D perhaps TRBD1 (5 bases). Trimming took off 5 bases at V and 5 bases at J, with 12 bases between the two ends. Germline V gene sequence: CDR1 SGHTA, CDR2 FQGNSA. This CDR3 is built from 14 residues. CDR3 coding DNA: TGTGCCAGCAGCCCGAAGGGGTGGAATGAAAAACTGTTTTTT. Translation gives CASSPKGWNEKLFF.

V is TRBV6-1 and J is TRBJ2-7; a weak D match, TRBD2 (6 bases). The V and J ends lost 1 base and 7 bases respectively, with 14 bases between them. Germline V gene sequence: CDR1 MNHNS, CDR2 SASEGT. CDR3 length: 14 residues. The CDR3 loop reads CASSEDPGLGEQYF. The CDR3, as DNA: TGTGCCAGCAGTGAAGACCCGGGACTCGGGGAGCAGTACTTC.